This T cell receptor (beta chain) was sequenced for a study of blood T cell repertoires in COVID-19. Overall study context: The study drew acute and convalescent COVID-19 samples from the United States, Italy and Spain. T cells, B-cell-depleted T cells, or PBMCs provided the cDNA or gDNA that served as material.

In the study's own analysis: Quantification of nucleated cells was approximated via reference gene primer amplification. Libraries were prepared by immunoSEQ multiplex PCR; TCRdb keeps only in-frame clonotypes and omits some of them. Clone size and the V and J calls come from that table; the DNA yielded D and trimming. Among a few hundred thousand clones, more than 75% were seen once, and the ten largest hold 3%. The sequence derives from a human donor in a cohort sampled during active COVID-19. Sample: peripheral blood.

The CDR3 loop reads CASSLRTSGGPWEQFF. CDR3 coding DNA: TGTGCCAGCAGCTTGAGAACTAGCGGGGGGCCTTGGGAGCAGTTCTTC. The rearrangement uses TRBV5-6 and TRBJ2-1; 12 nucleotides line up with TRBD2. The germline gives CDR1 SGHDT, CDR2 YYEEEE. The CDR3 sequence is 16 residues long. The V gene end was trimmed by 1 base and the J gene end by 10 bases; junction bases not matched to a gene: 9.